These 16 T cell receptor beta chains share one sample of origin, sequenced in a study of response to subunit inactivated influenza vaccine. TCRdb fed the RT-PCR reads into MiXCR, producing one record per CDR3 protein. The sample has about 780,000 distinct CDR3 sequences, approximately 18% seen once. The specimen was PBMCs from blood, collected approximately 5 days after vaccination. These receptors were obtained from a man aged 50-60 years who received an inactivated influenza vaccine.

This rearrangement joins TRBV28 to TRBJ2-6; D ambiguous. The V end lost 2 bases, the J end lost 2 bases, and 7 bases lay between the germline ends. Per the germline V gene, CDR1 is MDHEN and CDR2 is SYDVKM. The CDR3 runs to 15 residues. The CDR3 region has the DNA TGTGCCAGCAGTTTAGCCGTCGCTGGGGCCAACGTCCTGACTTTC. This translates into CASSLAVAGANVLTF.

This clonotype has a handful of counts. V is TRBV10-3 and J is TRBJ1-1; D possibly corresponds to TRBD1 (5 bases). V was clipped by 2 bases and J by 7 bases, with 14 bases between them. This CDR3 region has 14 residues. Germline V lookup: CDR1 ENHRY, CDR2 SYGVKD. CDR3 loop: CAISERGVDGEAFF. The DNA for the CDR3 is TGTGCCATCAGTGAGAGGGGAGTGGATGGTGAAGCTTTCTTT.

V and J are TRBV24-1 and TRBJ2-1, with TRBD1 matching 7 bases. V lost 9 bases, J lost 4 bases, and 5 bases stayed unmatched. The CDR3 contains 13 residues. Looked up from germline, CDR1 is KGHDR and CDR2 is SFDVKD. The CDR3: CATAPGQYNEQFF. For the CDR3, the DNA is TGTGCCACCGCCCCGGGACAGTACAATGAGCAGTTCTTC.

The chain joins TRBV29-1 to TRBJ2-5, with TRBD2 matching 10 bases. V gave up 7 bases and J gave up 4 bases; unmatched junction bases: 3. This CDR3 is built from 12 residues. Germline lookup yields CDR1 SQVTM and CDR2 ANQGSEA. The chain's CDR3 is CSGQREGETQYF. In DNA form, the CDR3 reads TGCAGCGGTCAGCGGGAGGGAGAGACCCAGTACTTC.

J is TRBJ2-5 and V is TRBV29-1; D is ambiguous. The CDR3 has 14 amino acids. The V gene's germline CDR1 is SQVTM and CDR2 ANQGSEA. The V end was cut by 4 bases, the J end by 1 base, with 13 bases between. The CDR3 loop reads CSVGAWDLQETQYF. As DNA, the CDR3 is TGCAGCGTTGGGGCCTGGGATCTCCAAGAGACCCAGTACTTC.

The sample holds a few counts of this clonotype. V is TRBV20-1 and J is TRBJ2-7, with 11 bases fitting TRBD2. The V gene end was trimmed by 2 bases and the J gene end by 3 bases; junction bases not matched to a gene: 6. The length of the CDR3 is 15 residues. Germline CDR1 DFQATT, CDR2 SNEGSKA (reference sequence). The CDR3 coding sequence is TGCAGTGCTAGACGGGCTAGCGGGAGGTACTACGAGCAGTACTTC. Amino acid sequence: CSARRASGRYYEQYF.

This clonotype was seen a few times. This chain uses TRBV20-1 with TRBJ2-3; D gene ambiguous. CDR1 and CDR2 (germline): DFQATT, SNEGSKA (reference sequence). Trimming took 1 base from V and 4 from J, leaving 12 bases between them. This CDR3 comprises 14 residues. DNA of the CDR3: TGCAGTGCTAGAGTTCCTGGATTATCAGATACGCAGTATTTT. Amino acids: CSARVPGLSDTQYF.

This clonotype showed up just a few times. The chain links TRBV20-1 to TRBJ2-7, with 10 nucleotides matching TRBD1. V trimming: 2 bases; J trimming: 3 bases; junction bases outside the gene matches: 7. The CDR3 is made up of 15 amino acids. CDR1 DFQATT and CDR2 SNEGSKA come from the germline V gene (reference sequence). CDR3 region: CSARHRDRGGYEQYF. CDR3 coding DNA: TGCAGTGCTAGACATCGGGACAGGGGAGGCTACGAGCAGTACTTC.

The CDR3 spells CSVMTGSYEQYF. CDR3 DNA sequence: TGCAGTGTGATGACAGGGTCCTACGAGCAGTACTTC. J is TRBJ2-7 and V is TRBV20-1, with 7 bases identical to TRBD1. Unmatched junction bases numbered 4, after V lost 7 bases and J lost 1 base. This CDR3 has 12 residues. Germline assignment: CDR1 DFQATT and CDR2 SNEGSKA (reference sequence).

V usage is TRBV5-6 and J usage is TRBJ1-3; D gene unclear. V was cut by 0 bases and J by 0 bases, with 7 bases left in between. This CDR3 contains 15 residues. Looked up from germline, CDR1 is SGHDT and CDR2 is YYEEEE. CDR3 amino acids: CASSLASVSGNTIYF. DNA of the CDR3: TGTGCCAGCAGCTTGGCGTCGGTCTCTGGAAACACCATATATTTT.

This clonotype was counted between two and nine times. The chain carries TRBV7-2 and TRBJ2-3; unclear D gene. The ends were cut back, 5 bases at V and 5 bases at J, with 17 bases in the middle. This CDR3 comprises 15 residues. Germline loops: CDR1 SGHTA, CDR2 FQGNSA. Here the CDR3 DNA reads TGTGCCAGCAGCCCCCGCCGGCGTACGGGAGATACGCAGTATTTT. Residues: CASSPRRRTGDTQYF. Filled out from reference TRBV7-2 and TRBJ2-3, the complete variable domain reads GAGVSQSPSNKVTEKGKDVELRCDPISGHTALYWYRQSLGQGLEFLIYFQGNSAPDKSGLPSDRFSAERTGGSVSTLTIQRTQQEDSAVYLCASSPRRRTGDTQYFGPGTRLTVL.

The chain employs TRBV6-2 or TRBV6-3 and TRBJ1-1, with D unresolved. Germline CDR1 is MNHEY and CDR2 is SVGEGT. This CDR3 contains 13 residues. Trimming took off 5 bases at V and 3 bases at J, with 10 bases between the two ends. The CDR3 loop is CASSHGRYTEAFF. For the CDR3, the DNA is TGTGCCAGCAGTCATGGACGGTACACTGAAGCTTTCTTT.

The table lists this clonotype with many counts. The CDR3 nucleotides read TGTGCCATCAGCGACTCCCGGCGGAACAATGAGCAGTTCTTC. Amino acid sequence: CAISDSRRNNEQFF. The chain employs TRBV10-3 and TRBJ2-1; no clear D gene. This CDR3 has 14 residues. V was clipped by 6 bases and J by 5 bases, with 14 bases between them. The V gene's germline CDR1 is ENHRY and CDR2 SYGVKD.

This clonotype was seen a handful of times. This chain joins TRBV6-2 or TRBV6-3 and TRBJ2-7; the match to TRBD2 covers 8 bases. This CDR3 region has 14 residues. CDR1 is MNHEY, CDR2 SVGEGT, per germline. V lost 4 bases to trimming and J lost 2 bases; unmatched junction nucleotides: 4. CDR3 DNA: TGTGCCAGCAGTTTCGGACTAGCTCCCTACGAGCAGTACTTC. The encoded protein is CASSFGLAPYEQYF.

In this sample, this clonotype turned up many times. The genes are TRBV20-1 and TRBJ2-3; the D is unclear. This CDR3 has 14 amino acids. CDR1 and CDR2 (germline): DFQATT, SNEGSKA (reference sequence). The germline V and J ends were trimmed by 0 bases and 6 bases, with 13 bases remaining between them. The DNA of the CDR3 is TGCAGTGCTAGAGAGGCCCTAGTGGCCGATACGCAGTATTTT. Its translation: CSAREALVADTQYF.

This clonotype was seen more than once but under ten times. The chain joins TRBV24-1 to TRBJ2-2; a possible D gene is TRBD1 (6 bases). V was pared by 7 bases and J by 8 bases, with 16 bases between. CDR1 is KGHDR and CDR2 is SFDVKD in the germline V gene. There are 14 residues in the CDR3. The CDR3 protein is CATSFAGVEGELFF. The CDR3 DNA sequence: TGTGCCACCAGCTTTGCAGGGGTGGAGGGGGAGCTGTTTTTT.